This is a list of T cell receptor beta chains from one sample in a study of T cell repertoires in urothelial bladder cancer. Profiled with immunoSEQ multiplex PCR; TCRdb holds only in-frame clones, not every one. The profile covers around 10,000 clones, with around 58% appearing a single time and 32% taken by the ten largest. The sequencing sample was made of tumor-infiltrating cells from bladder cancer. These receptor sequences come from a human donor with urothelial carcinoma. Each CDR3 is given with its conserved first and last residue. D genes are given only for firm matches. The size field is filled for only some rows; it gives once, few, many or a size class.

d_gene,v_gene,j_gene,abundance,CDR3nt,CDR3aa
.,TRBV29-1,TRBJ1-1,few,TGCAGCGTGGAACAAAATGAAGCTTTCTTT,CSVEQNEAFF
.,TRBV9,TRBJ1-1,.,TGTGCCAGCAGCGTAATCCCTGGGGAGGGCACTGAAGCTTTCTTT,CASSVIPGEGTEAFF
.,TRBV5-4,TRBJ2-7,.,TGTGCCAGCAGCTTGGAGTTAAGAGGAGACCTCTCCTACGAGCAGTACTTC,CASSLELRGDLSYEQYF
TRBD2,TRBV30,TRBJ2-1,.,TGTGCCTGGAACGGACTAGCGGGATACAATGAGCAGTTCTTC,CAWNGLAGYNEQFF
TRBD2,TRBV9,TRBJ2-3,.,TGTGCCAGCAGCGTAGCCCTAGCGGGGGCAGGAGATACGCAGTATTTT,CASSVALAGAGDTQYF
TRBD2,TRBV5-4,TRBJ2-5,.,TGTGCCAGCAGCTTGGGACTAGCGGGGGGCCGTATGCAAGAGACCCAGTACTTC,CASSLGLAGGRMQETQYF
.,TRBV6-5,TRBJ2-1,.,TGTGCCAGTGGGTCTTCTGGTTACAATGAGCAGTTCTTC,CASGSSGYNEQFF
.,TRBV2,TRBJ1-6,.,TGTGCCACTCACCATGGGGCTAGCGGGCGTTCACCCCTCCACTTT,CATHHGASGRSPLHF
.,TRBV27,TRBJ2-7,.,TGTGCCAGCCGCCAGGGCTACGAGCAGTACTTC,CASRQGYEQYF
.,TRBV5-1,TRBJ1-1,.,TGCGCCAGCAGCTTGAGACACCCCGGGAACACTGAAGCTTTCTTT,CASSLRHPGNTEAFF
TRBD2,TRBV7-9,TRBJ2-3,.,TGTGCCAGCAGCTTCACAGCGGGGGCTAGCACAGATACGCAGTATTTT,CASSFTAGASTDTQYF
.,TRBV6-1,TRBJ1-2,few,TGTGCCAGCAGTGACGGGTTACTGGGGGCCTATGGCTACACCTTC,CASSDGLLGAYGYTF
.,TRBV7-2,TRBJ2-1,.,TGTGCCAGCAGCCTAGTAGGGGTTGGGAAAAGGTTCTTC,CASSLVGVGKRFF
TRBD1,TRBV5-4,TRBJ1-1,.,TGTGCCAGCAGCTTGCAGGGACGACAGGGAGGTTACACTGAAGCTTTCTTT,CASSLQGRQGGYTEAFF
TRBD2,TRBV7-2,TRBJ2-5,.,TGTGCCAGCAGCTTCGTCTTGGCGGGGGGCGAGACCCAGTACTTC,CASSFVLAGGETQYF
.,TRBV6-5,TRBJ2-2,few,TGTGCCAGCAGTTTGATGGCGGCAGGGACCGGGGAGCTGTTTTTT,CASSLMAAGTGELFF
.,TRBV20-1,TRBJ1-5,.,TGCAGTAGTATCCAGCCCCAGCATTTT,CSSIQPQHF
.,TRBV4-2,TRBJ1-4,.,TGTGCCAGCAGCCAAGTTCTAGCAAGGGGTGAAAAACTGTTTTTT,CASSQVLARGEKLFF
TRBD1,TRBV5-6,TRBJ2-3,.,TGTGCCAGCAGCTCTGCGCGACAGGGGTGGACAGATACGCAGTATTTT,CASSSARQGWTDTQYF
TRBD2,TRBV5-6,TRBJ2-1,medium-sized,TGTGCCAGCAGCTTTCTAGCGGACTACTCCTACAATGAGCAGTTCTTC,CASSFLADYSYNEQFF
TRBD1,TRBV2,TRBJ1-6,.,TGTGCCAGCAGTGGGACCAGGACAGGGGGTTTGCGTTCGTCACCCCTCCACTTT,CASSGTRTGGLRSSPLHF
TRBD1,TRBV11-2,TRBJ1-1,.,TGTGCCAGCAGCTCCCGACAGGGTTCGTCTTCTGAAGCTTTCTTT,CASSSRQGSSSEAFF
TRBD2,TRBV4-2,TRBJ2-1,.,TGTGCCAGCAGCCAAGGGCGGGGGACTAGTTCTAATGAGCAGTTCTTC,CASSQGRGTSSNEQFF
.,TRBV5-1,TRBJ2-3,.,TGCGCCAGCAGACCTAGTCCAGATACGCAGTATTTT,CASRPSPDTQYF
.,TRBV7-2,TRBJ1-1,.,TGTGCCAGCAGCGCTACAGGGTTGAACACTGAAGCTTTCTTT,CASSATGLNTEAFF
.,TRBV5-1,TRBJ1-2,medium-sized,TGCGCCAGCAGCTTGGCCGGGCAGGGCGGCTCCTATGGCTACACCTTC,CASSLAGQGGSYGYTF
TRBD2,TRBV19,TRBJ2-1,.,TGTGCCAGTAGTATAGATCGGGGAGGGGAGCAGTTCTTC,CASSIDRGGEQFF
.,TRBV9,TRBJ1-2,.,TGTGCCAGCAGCGCCCATGCAGGCCAAGGCTACACCTTC,CASSAHAGQGYTF
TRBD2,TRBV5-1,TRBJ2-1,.,TGCGCCAGCAGTGGTAGCGGGGGGGCCGGAATTGAGCAGTTCTTC,CASSGSGGAGIEQFF
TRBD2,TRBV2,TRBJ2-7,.,TGTGCCAGCAGGGGGACTAGCTTCTACGAGCAGTACTTC,CASRGTSFYEQYF
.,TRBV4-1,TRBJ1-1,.,TGCGCCAGCAGCCTCCAGGGGACTGAAGCTTTCTTT,CASSLQGTEAFF
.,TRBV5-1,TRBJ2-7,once,TGCGCCAGCAGCTTGGATCGGCATAGCCCTTATTCCTACGAGCAGTACTTC,CASSLDRHSPYSYEQYF
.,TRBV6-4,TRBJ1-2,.,TGTGCCAGCAGTGACAGGGGATATGGCTACACCTTC,CASSDRGYGYTF
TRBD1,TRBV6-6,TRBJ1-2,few,TGTGCCAGCAGACCGGCCTGGACAGGGTCTAACTATGGCTACACCTTC,CASRPAWTGSNYGYTF
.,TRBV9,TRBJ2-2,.,TGTGCCAGCAGCGTAGGAGGCTCATGGAACACCGGGGAGCTGTTTTTT,CASSVGGSWNTGELFF
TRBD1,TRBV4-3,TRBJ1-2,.,TGCGCCAGCAGCCAGGAGAAACCCTACAGGGGACAGGAGAAGGGCTACACCTTC,CASSQEKPYRGQEKGYTF
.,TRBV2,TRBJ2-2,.,TGTGCCAGCAGGGGGGGCATCGGCACCGGGGAGCTGTTTTTT,CASRGGIGTGELFF
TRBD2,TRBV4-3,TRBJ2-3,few,TGCGCCAGCAGCCAAGATCTGGGCGGGGGGGGCCCAGATACGCAGTATTTT,CASSQDLGGGGPDTQYF
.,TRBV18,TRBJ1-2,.,TGTGCCAGCTCACCACAGAAACAGGCTCTCTATGGCTACACCTTC,CASSPQKQALYGYTF
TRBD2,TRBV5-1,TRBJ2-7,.,TGCGCCAGCAGCTTGGACGCGCTAGCGGCGTACGAGCAGTACTTC,CASSLDALAAYEQYF
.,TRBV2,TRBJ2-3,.,TGTGCCAGCAGTGGAGCCATCACAGATACGCAGTATTTT,CASSGAITDTQYF
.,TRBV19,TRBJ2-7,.,TGTGCCAGTAAGCGCCACGAGCAGTACTTC,CASKRHEQYF
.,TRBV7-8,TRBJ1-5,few,TGTGCCAGCAGCTTAATGGGGGTTGGCAATCAGCCCCAGCATTTT,CASSLMGVGNQPQHF
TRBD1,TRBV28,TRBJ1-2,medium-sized,TGTGCCAGCAGGGGAGGGGGCGCCGACTATGGCTACACCTTC,CASRGGGADYGYTF
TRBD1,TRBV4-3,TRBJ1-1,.,TGCGCCAGCAGCCAAGAACCCCGGGACAGGGCTAAAGCTTTCTTT,CASSQEPRDRAKAFF
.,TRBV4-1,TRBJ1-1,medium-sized,TGCGCCAGCAGCCGAGGACACTTAGGGGACACTGAAGCTTTCTTT,CASSRGHLGDTEAFF
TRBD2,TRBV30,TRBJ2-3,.,TGTGCCTGGAGTTCTAGCGGGAGCACAGATACGCAGTATTTT,CAWSSSGSTDTQYF
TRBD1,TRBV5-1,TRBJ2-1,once,TGCGCCAGCGTTCGGACAGGGTATAATGAGCAGTTCTTC,CASVRTGYNEQFF
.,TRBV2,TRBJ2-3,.,TGTGCCGACATCAAATACGGCACAGATACGCAGTATTTT,CADIKYGTDTQYF
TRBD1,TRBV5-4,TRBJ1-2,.,TGTGCCAGCAGCTTGCCGGGGACAGAATATTTTTTCTTC,CASSLPGTEYFFF
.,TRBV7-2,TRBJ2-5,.,TGTGCCAGCAGCTTAGCGGGGGGTACGGAAGAGACCCAGTACTTC,CASSLAGGTEETQYF
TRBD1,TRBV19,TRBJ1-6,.,TGTGCCAGTAAATCCGCTAATGCCGGGACAGCTACTTCACCCCTCCACTTT,CASKSANAGTATSPLHF
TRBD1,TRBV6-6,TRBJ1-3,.,TGTGCCAGCAGTTACGGGACAGGGGGCTCTGGAAACACCATATATTTT,CASSYGTGGSGNTIYF
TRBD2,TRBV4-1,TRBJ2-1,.,TGCGCCAGCAGCCCGGGCGGGGGTGGTAACAATGAGCAGTTCTTC,CASSPGGGGNNEQFF
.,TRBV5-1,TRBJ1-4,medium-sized,TGCGCCAGCAGCTTGGCCTGGGAGGAAAAACTGTTTTTT,CASSLAWEEKLFF